This T cell receptor beta chain was identified during a study of T cell responses to AZD1222 COVID-19 vaccine. Produced via immunoSEQ multiplex PCR; TCRdb's table is partial and in-frame only. The data show over 100,000 clones, 85% seen once. This CDR3 comprises 17 residues. V was clipped by 2 bases and J by 1 base, with 17 bases between them. The chain recombines TRBV23-1 with TRBJ1-1; D possibly corresponds to TRBD1 (6 bases). TRBV23-1 is labeled an ORF, and its function is uncertain. The receptor was isolated from an adult who received the MenACWY meningococcal vaccine as a control. Sequences were derived from peripheral blood, sampled 28 days after the second dose of the MenACWY control vaccine. The CDR3 loop is CASSQGGGSRRNTEAFF. The CDR3, as DNA: TGCGCCAGCAGTCAAGGAGGGGGATCCCGGAGGAACACTGAAGCTTTCTTT.